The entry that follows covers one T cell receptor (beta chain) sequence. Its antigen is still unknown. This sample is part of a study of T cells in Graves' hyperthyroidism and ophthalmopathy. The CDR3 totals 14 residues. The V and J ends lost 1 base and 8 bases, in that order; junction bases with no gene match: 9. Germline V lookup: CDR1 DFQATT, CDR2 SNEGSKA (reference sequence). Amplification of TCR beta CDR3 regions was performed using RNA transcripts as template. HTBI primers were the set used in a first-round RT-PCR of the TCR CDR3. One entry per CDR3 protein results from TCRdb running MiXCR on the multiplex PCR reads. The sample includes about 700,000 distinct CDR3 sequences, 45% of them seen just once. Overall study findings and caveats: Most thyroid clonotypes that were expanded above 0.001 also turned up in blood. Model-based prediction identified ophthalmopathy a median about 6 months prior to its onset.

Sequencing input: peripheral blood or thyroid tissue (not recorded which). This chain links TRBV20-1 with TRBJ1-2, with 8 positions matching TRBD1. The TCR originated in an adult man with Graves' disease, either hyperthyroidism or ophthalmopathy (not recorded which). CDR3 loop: CSARVFAGGLGYTF. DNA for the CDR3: TGCAGTGCTAGAGTATTCGCAGGGGGCTTAGGCTACACCTTC.